This entry lists 24 T cell receptor beta chains sequenced from one sample in a study of cytomegalovirus exposure and HLA in healthy donors. PCR involved 60 Vbeta and 13 Jbeta primers. Assay used: immunoSEQ multiplex PCR; TCRdb lists only in-frame clones, some missing. The sample gives about 150,000 clones, roughly 80% of which show up once; 1.5% to 1.7% is in the top ten. Sequencing input: PBMCs. These receptors all come from a man in his forties in good health and CMV-seronegative.

This clone was detected only a few times. The chain recombines TRBV10-3 with TRBJ1-2, with D tentatively TRBD1 (6 bases). V lost 7 bases and J lost 4, with 19 bases in between. The CDR3 runs 15 residues. Germline V gene lookup returns CDR1 ENHRY and CDR2 SYGVKD. The CDR3 DNA follows: TGTGCCATCACTCCGGACAGTCCCCCAATCTATGGCTACACCTTC. This sequence encodes CAITPDSPPIYGYTF.

The rearrangement joins TRBV7-2 to TRBJ1-5; 9 nucleotides match TRBD1. The V gene's germline CDR1 is SGHTA and CDR2 FQGNSA. There are 15 residues in the CDR3. Germline trimming cut 1 base from V and 6 bases from J; bases unmatched to any gene: 4. The CDR3 DNA follows: TGTGCCAGCAGCTTAGGGGACAGGGACGGTCAGCCCCAGCATTTT. Translated: CASSLGDRDGQPQHF.

The V and J genes are TRBV6-1 and TRBJ2-1, with 7 bases fitting TRBD2. Germline lookup yields CDR1 MNHNS and CDR2 SASEGT. The CDR3 has 14 residues. In nucleotides, the CDR3 is TGTGCTACCCATGGGGGGGTCCCCTACAATGAGCAGTTCTTC. Translation: CATHGGVPYNEQFF.

This clone was recorded only once. This chain links TRBV11-2 with TRBJ1-2; no firm D call. This CDR3 is 14 amino acids long. V lost 2 bases and J 8 bases, leaving 15 bases between the germline ends. The germline gives CDR1 SGHAT, CDR2 FQNNGV. The CDR3 is CASSLFEGAVGYTF. The CDR3 DNA is TGTGCCAGCAGCTTATTCGAGGGAGCGGTAGGCTACACCTTC.

The chain carries TRBV6-1 and TRBJ1-1; 8 bases are a match to TRBD1. CDR3 length equals 14 residues. Trimming at V came to 4 bases and at J to 6 bases, leaving 7 bases not matched to a gene. CDR1 and CDR2 (germline): MNHNS, SASEGT. In DNA, the CDR3 is TGTGCCAGCAGTGGGGGACAGGAAGACCCTGAAGCTTTCTTT. Translation: CASSGGQEDPEAFF.

The chain has TRBV18 and TRBJ1-4, with 9 bases aligning to TRBD1. Germline V gene lookup returns CDR1 KGHSH and CDR2 LQKENI. Trimming took 8 bases from V and 5 from J; bases not matched to a gene: 12. The CDR3 sequence is 16 residues long. CDR3 sequence reads: CASRDRVPPQNEKLFF. The CDR3 coding sequence is TGTGCCAGCAGGGACAGGGTGCCGCCTCAAAATGAAAAACTGTTTTTT.

The rearrangement links TRBV29-1 to TRBJ2-3, with D perhaps matching TRBD2 (5 bases). The germline gives CDR1 SQVTM, CDR2 ANQGSEA. The CDR3 runs to 13 residues. Trimming shortened V by 7 bases and J by 6 bases, and 17 bases separated the two germline ends. The CDR3 DNA sequence: TGCAGCGCGGTACTAGTTTTGACGGATACGCAGTATTTT. It codes for CSAVLVLTDTQYF.

The rearrangement links TRBV7-3 to TRBJ2-3, with 11 positions matching TRBD2. The CDR3 contains 15 residues. The J segment lost 3 bases and the V segment lost 5 bases, leaving 4 bases of the junction unmatched. In germline, CDR1 is SGHTA, CDR2 FQGTGA. The CDR3 spells CASSQRLAGTDTQYF. The CDR3 region has the DNA TGTGCCAGCAGCCAGAGACTAGCGGGGACAGATACGCAGTATTTT.

This chain uses TRBV5-1 with TRBJ1-2; D gene unclear. V shed 0 bases and J shed 6 bases, with 15 bases lying between them. This CDR3 has 15 residues. CDR1 is SGHRS and CDR2 is YFSETQ in the germline V gene. CDR3 in amino acids: CASSLAGAQGNGYTF. The CDR3 DNA sequence: TGCGCCAGCAGCTTGGCGGGAGCTCAAGGGAATGGCTACACCTTC.

This clone was counted only a few times. The J gene is TRBJ1-2, the V gene TRBV10-1; 8 nucleotides line up with TRBD1. This CDR3 comprises 13 residues. CDR1 is WNHNN and CDR2 is SYGVQD in the germline V gene (reference sequence). J gave up 3 bases and V 10 bases, and 7 bases lay outside the gene matches. CDR3 in DNA: TGCGCCATTGGGACAGGTCTTTACTATGGCTACACCTTC. Its protein is CAIGTGLYYGYTF.

The chain links TRBV27 to TRBJ1-2; 7 nucleotides match TRBD1. CDR1 and CDR2 (germline): MNHEY, SMNVEV (reference sequence). The junction had 2 bases not matched to a gene; V was cut back by 4 bases and J by 3 bases. The CDR3 has 13 residues. The CDR3 DNA reads as TGTGCCAGCAGTTCGGGGACAGACTATGGCTACACCTTC. Its protein is CASSSGTDYGYTF.

The chain joins TRBV7-3 to TRBJ2-7; D gene uncertain. Germline-derived CDR1 and CDR2 are SGHTA and FQGTGA. CDR3 length equals 11 residues. V was pared by 6 bases and J by 0 bases, with 3 bases between. CDR3 amino acids: CASRYSYEQYF. Here the CDR3 DNA reads TGTGCCAGCAGGTACTCCTACGAGCAGTACTTC. The full variable domain, completed using reference TRBV7-3 and TRBJ2-7, is GAGVSQTPSNKVTEKGKYVELRCDPISGHTALYWYRQSLGQGPEFLIYFQGTGAADDSGLPNDRFFAVRPEGSVSTLKIQRTERGDSAVYLCASRYSYEQYFGPGTRLTVT.

The CDR3 nucleotides are TGTGCCAGCAGGCCGGGACAGGGGGCGCCTACTGAAGCTTTCTTT. It codes for CASRPGQGAPTEAFF. This sequence joins TRBV18 and TRBJ1-1; TRBD1 matches at 12 bases. The junction had 9 bases not matched to a gene; V was cut back by 8 bases and J by 5 bases. Germline CDR1 and CDR2: KGHSH and LQKENI. The CDR3 sequence is 15 residues long. The full variable domain, with the rest looked up from reference TRBV18 and TRBJ1-1, is NAGVMQNPRHLVRRRGQEARLRCSPMKGHSHVYWYRQLPEEGLKFMVYLQKENIIDESGMPKERFSAEFPKEGPSILRIQQVVRGDSAAYFCASRPGQGAPTEAFFGQGTRLTVV.

This chain links TRBV27 with TRBJ2-1; 7 bases fit TRBD2. The V segment lost 5 bases and the J segment 5 bases; nucleotides outside the gene matches: 9. CDR3 length equals 15 residues. The V gene's germline CDR1 is MNHEY and CDR2 SMNVEV (reference sequence). CDR3 loop: CASSPPLGRDNEQFF. DNA for the CDR3: TGTGCCAGCAGTCCACCCCTAGGGAGGGACAATGAGCAGTTCTTC.

This clone was counted once. The V call is TRBV18, the J call TRBJ2-7; 7 bases match TRBD1. Germline trimming cut 5 bases from V and 9 bases from J; bases unmatched to any gene: 10. The CDR3 is made up of 13 amino acids. CDR1 and CDR2 (germline): KGHSH, LQKENI. The CDR3: CASSSQGTDGQYF. CDR3 nucleotides: TGTGCCAGCTCAAGCCAAGGGACAGACGGGCAGTACTTC.

The CDR3 loop is CASSLRGGEGTEAFF. In DNA, the CDR3 is TGTGCCAGCAGCTTAAGAGGGGGTGAAGGCACTGAAGCTTTCTTT. The chain uses TRBV7-3 and TRBJ1-1; D is possibly TRBD1 (6 bases). Germline CDR1 is SGHTA and CDR2 is FQGTGA. The CDR3 is made up of 15 amino acids. Trimming took off 1 base at V and 4 bases at J, with 13 bases between the two ends.

V is TRBV7-8 and J is TRBJ2-1; D is ambiguous. CDR3 size: 13 residues. The germline CDR1 and CDR2 sequences are SGHVS and FQNEAQ. The V and J ends lost 1 base and 3 bases respectively, with 4 bases between them. This CDR3 reads CASSLVNYNEQFF. For the CDR3, the DNA is TGTGCCAGCAGCTTAGTAAACTACAATGAGCAGTTCTTC.

The V gene is TRBV11-2, the J gene TRBJ2-7; 14 nucleotides match TRBD2. Germline values: CDR1 SGHAT, CDR2 FQNNGV. J gave up 0 bases and V 5 bases, and 9 bases lay outside the gene matches. The CDR3 length is 18 residues. CDR3 sequence: CASSPGLAGDFSSYEQYF. Written as DNA, the CDR3 is TGTGCCAGCAGCCCGGGACTAGCGGGAGACTTTAGCTCCTACGAGCAGTACTTC.

The count of this clone is one. The gene calls are TRBV5-6 and TRBJ1-1; possible D gene TRBD1, 6 bases. The CDR3 extends over 13 amino acids. Germline loops: CDR1 SGHDT, CDR2 YYEEEE. V was shortened by 0 bases and J by 8 bases, with 11 bases between the two germline ends. The DNA for the CDR3 is TGTGCCAGCAGCTTGGATCAGGGGCCCGAAGCTTTCTTT. Translated: CASSLDQGPEAFF.

The CDR3 sequence is CASTPPRSASQNIQYF. In DNA, the CDR3 is TGTGCCAGTACCCCCCCCCGGAGCGCATCCCAAAACATTCAGTACTTC. The rearrangement uses TRBV19 and TRBJ2-4, with unresolved D. CDR1 LNHDA and CDR2 SQIVND come from the germline V gene (reference sequence). Deletions cut 7 bases from V and 5 bases from J, with 21 bases between. The CDR3 spans 16 residues.

This sequence joins TRBV4-3 and TRBJ2-7, with 7 nucleotides matching TRBD2. This CDR3 has 18 amino acids. Germline trimming cut 0 bases from V and 0 bases from J; bases unmatched to any gene: 11. The V gene's germline CDR1 is LGHNA and CDR2 YSLEER. In DNA form, the CDR3 reads TGCGCCAGCAGCCAAGATCTCGGGGGGAGGGCTCTCTCCTACGAGCAGTACTTC. Protein: CASSQDLGGRALSYEQYF.

V and J are TRBV29-1 and TRBJ2-3; tentative D call: TRBD2 (6 bases). The ends were cut back, 2 bases at V and 4 bases at J, with 10 bases in the middle. The CDR3 extends over 13 amino acids. Germline V gene data show CDR1 as SQVTM and CDR2 as ANQGSEA. The DNA of the CDR3 is TGCAGCGTTGAACCCTGGGGGGCAGATACGCAGTATTTT. Amino acids: CSVEPWGADTQYF.

This chain connects TRBV2 to TRBJ2-3, with 10 bases identical to TRBD1. This CDR3 comprises 14 residues. The V and J ends lost 7 bases and 1 base, in that order; junction bases with no gene match: 2. Per the germline V gene, CDR1 is SNHLY and CDR2 is FYNNEI. CDR3 loop: CASKGTGGTDTQYF. CDR3 DNA sequence: TGTGCCAGCAAGGGGACAGGGGGCACAGATACGCAGTATTTT. Complete variable domain (other parts from reference TRBV2 and TRBJ2-3): EPEVTQTPSHQVTQMGQEVILRCVPISNHLYFYWYRQILGQKVEFLVSFYNNEISEKSEIFDDQFSVERPDGSNFTLKIRSTKLEDSAMYFCASKGTGGTDTQYFGPGTRLTVL.

The chain carries TRBV5-1 and TRBJ2-3; perhaps TRBD2 as D (5 bases). The V end was cut by 3 bases, the J end by 2 bases, with 10 bases between. Germline V gene lookup returns CDR1 SGHRS and CDR2 YFSETQ. The CDR3 runs 14 residues. CDR3 residues: CASSSERNTDTQYF. CDR3 sequence (DNA): TGCGCCAGCAGCTCGGAGCGGAACACAGATACGCAGTATTTT.